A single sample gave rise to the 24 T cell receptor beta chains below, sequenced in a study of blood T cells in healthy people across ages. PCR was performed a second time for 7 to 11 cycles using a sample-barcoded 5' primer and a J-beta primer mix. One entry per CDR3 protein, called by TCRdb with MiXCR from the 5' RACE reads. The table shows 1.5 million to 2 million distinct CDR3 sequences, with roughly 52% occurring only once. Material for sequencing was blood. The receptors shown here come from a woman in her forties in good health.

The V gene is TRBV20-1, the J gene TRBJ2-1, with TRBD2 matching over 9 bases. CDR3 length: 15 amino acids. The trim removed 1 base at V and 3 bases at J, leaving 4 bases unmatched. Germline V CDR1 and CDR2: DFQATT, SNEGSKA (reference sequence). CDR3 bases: TGCAGTGCTAGAGGGACTAGCGTGGGCTACAATGAGCAGTTCTTC. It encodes CSARGTSVGYNEQFF.

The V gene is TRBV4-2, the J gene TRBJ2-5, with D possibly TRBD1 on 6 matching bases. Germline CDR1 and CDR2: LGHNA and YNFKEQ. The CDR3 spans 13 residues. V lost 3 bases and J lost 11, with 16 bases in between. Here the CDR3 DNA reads TGTGCCAGCAGCCACGCCGACAGGAATGAGCAGTACTTC. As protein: CASSHADRNEQYF.

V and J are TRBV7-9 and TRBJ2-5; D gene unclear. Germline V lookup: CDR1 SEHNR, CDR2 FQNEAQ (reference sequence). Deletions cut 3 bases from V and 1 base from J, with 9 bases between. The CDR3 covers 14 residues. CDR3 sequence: CASSFWALQETQYF. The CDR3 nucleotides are TGTGCCAGCAGCTTCTGGGCCCTCCAAGAGACCCAGTACTTC.

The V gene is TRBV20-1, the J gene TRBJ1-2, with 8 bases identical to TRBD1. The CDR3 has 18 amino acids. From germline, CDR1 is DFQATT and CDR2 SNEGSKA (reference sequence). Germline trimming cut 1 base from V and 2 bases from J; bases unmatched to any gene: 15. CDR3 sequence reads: CSARVPGGVQGANYGYTF. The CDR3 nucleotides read TGCAGTGCTAGAGTGCCTGGGGGGGTTCAGGGGGCGAACTATGGCTACACCTTC.

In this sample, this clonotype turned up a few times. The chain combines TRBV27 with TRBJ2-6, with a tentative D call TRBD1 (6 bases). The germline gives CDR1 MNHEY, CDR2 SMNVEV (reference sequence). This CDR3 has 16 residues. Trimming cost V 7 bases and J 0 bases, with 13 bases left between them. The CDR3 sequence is CASTDRSSSGANVLTF. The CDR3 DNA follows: TGTGCCAGCACCGACAGGAGTAGCTCTGGGGCCAACGTCCTGACTTTC.

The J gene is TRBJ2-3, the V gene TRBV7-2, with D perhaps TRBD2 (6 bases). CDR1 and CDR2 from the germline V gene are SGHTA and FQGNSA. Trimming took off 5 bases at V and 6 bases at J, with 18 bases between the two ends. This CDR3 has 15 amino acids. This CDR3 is CASSRRDFPGDTQYF. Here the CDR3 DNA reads TGTGCCAGCAGCCGACGGGACTTCCCAGGGGATACGCAGTATTTT.

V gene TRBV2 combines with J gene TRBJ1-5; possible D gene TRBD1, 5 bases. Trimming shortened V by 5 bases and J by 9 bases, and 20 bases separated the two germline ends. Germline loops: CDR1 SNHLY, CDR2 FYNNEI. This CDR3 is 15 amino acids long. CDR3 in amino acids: CASSPLGGNVRPQHF. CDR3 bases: TGTGCCAGCAGTCCACTGGGGGGAAATGTAAGGCCCCAGCATTTT.

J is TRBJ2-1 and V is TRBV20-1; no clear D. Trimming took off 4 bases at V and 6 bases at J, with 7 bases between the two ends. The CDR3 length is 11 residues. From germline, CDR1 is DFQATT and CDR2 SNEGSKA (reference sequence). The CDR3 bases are TGCAGTGCTACTGGGATCAATGAGCAGTTCTTC. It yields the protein CSATGINEQFF.

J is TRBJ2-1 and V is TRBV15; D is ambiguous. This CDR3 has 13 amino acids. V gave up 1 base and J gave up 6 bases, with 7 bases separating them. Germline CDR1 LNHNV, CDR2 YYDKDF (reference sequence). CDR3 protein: CATSRGSPNEQFF. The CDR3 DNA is TGTGCCACCAGCAGAGGTAGTCCCAATGAGCAGTTCTTC. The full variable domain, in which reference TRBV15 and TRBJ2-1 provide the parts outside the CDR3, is DAMVIQNPRYQVTQFGKPVTLSCSQTLNHNVMYWYQQKSSQAPKLLFHYYDKDFNNEADTPDNFQSRRPNTSFCFLDIRSPGLGDTAMYLCATSRGSPNEQFFGPGTRLTVL.

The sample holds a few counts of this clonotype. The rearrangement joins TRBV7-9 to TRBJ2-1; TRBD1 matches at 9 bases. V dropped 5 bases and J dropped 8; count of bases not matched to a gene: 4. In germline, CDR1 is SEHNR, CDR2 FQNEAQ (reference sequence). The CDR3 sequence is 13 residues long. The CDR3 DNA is TGTGCCAGCAGCAAGGACAGGGGATATGAGCAGTTCTTC. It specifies CASSKDRGYEQFF. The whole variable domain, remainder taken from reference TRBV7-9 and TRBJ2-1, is DTGVSQNPRHKITKRGQNVTFRCDPISEHNRLYWYRQTLGQGPEFLTYFQNEAQLEKSRLLSDRFSAERPKGSFSTLEIQRTEQGDSAMYLCASSKDRGYEQFFGPGTRLTVL.

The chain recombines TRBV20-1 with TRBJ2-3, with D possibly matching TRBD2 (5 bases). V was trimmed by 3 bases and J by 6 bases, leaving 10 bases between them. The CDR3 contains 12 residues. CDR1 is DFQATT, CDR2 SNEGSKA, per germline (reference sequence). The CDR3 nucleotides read TGCAGTGCTAGGGGGAGCCCCGATACGCAGTATTTT. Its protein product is CSARGSPDTQYF.

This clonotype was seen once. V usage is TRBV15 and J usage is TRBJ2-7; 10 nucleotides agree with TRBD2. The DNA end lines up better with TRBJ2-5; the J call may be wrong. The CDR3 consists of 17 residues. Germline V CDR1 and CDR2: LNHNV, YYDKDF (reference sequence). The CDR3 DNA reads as TGTGCCACCAGCAGAAGCTGGGCTAGCGGGGGCCAGGAGACCCAGTACTTC. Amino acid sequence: CATSRSWASGGQETQYF.

In nucleotides, the CDR3 is TGTGCCAGCAGCCCCCCCGCTACTCCTAGCTCCTACGAGCAGTACTTC. It encodes CASSPPATPSSYEQYF. V and J are TRBV7-2 and TRBJ2-7; D not resolved. CDR3 length: 16 residues. V lost 5 bases and J lost 0, with 17 bases in between. Germline CDR1 and CDR2: SGHTA and FQGNSA.

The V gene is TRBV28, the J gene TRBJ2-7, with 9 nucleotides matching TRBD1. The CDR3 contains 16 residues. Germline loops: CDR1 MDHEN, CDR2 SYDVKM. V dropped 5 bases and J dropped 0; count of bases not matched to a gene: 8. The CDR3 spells CASSPRQGVLSYEQYF. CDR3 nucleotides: TGTGCCAGCAGTCCCAGACAGGGGGTTCTCTCCTACGAGCAGTACTTC. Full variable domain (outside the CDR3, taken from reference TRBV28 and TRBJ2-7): DVKVTQSSRYLVKRTGEKVFLECVQDMDHENMFWYRQDPGLGLRLIYFSYDVKMKEKGDIPEGYSVSREKKERFSLILESASTNQTSMYLCASSPRQGVLSYEQYFGPGTRLTVT.

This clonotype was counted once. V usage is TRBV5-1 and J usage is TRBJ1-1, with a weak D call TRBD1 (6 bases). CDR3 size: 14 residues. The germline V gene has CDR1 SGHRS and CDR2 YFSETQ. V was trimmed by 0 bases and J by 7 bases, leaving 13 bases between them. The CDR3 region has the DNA TGCGCCAGCAGCTTGGCATGGGGGCTTAATGAAGCTTTCTTT. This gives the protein CASSLAWGLNEAFF.

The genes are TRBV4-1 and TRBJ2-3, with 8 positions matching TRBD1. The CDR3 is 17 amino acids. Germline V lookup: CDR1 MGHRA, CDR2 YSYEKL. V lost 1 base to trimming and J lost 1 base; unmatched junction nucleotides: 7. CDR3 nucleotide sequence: TGCGCCAGCAGCCAAGGAGCGCAGGGGGCAGGCACAGATACGCAGTATTTT. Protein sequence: CASSQGAQGAGTDTQYF.

CDR3 region: CSAEWWDQTRNEQFF. In nucleotides, the CDR3 is TGCAGTGCAGAGTGGTGGGACCAGACTCGCAATGAGCAGTTCTTC. The chain uses TRBV20-1 and TRBJ2-1; D is tentatively TRBD1 or TRBD2 (5 bases each). Germline CDR1 is DFQATT and CDR2 is SNEGSKA (reference sequence). Trimming left V 6 bases short and J 6 bases short, with 21 bases between. The CDR3 length is 15 residues.

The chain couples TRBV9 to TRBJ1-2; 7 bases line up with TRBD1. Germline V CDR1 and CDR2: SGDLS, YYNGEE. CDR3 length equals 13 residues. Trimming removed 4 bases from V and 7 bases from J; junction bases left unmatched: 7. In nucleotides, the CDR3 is TGTGCCAGCAGCCCAGGGACAGTGGGTGGCTACACCTTC. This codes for CASSPGTVGGYTF. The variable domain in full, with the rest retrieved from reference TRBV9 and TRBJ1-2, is DSGVTQTPKHLITATGQRVTLRCSPRSGDLSVYWYQQSLDQGLQFLIQYYNGEERAKGNILERFSAQQFPDLHSELNLSSLELGDSALYFCASSPGTVGGYTFGSGTRLTVV.

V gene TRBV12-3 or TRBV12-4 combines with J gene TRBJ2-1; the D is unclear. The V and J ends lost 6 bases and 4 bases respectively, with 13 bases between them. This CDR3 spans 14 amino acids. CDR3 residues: CASSFGRAYNEQFF. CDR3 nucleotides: TGTGCCAGCAGCTTCGGACGGGCATACAATGAGCAGTTCTTC.

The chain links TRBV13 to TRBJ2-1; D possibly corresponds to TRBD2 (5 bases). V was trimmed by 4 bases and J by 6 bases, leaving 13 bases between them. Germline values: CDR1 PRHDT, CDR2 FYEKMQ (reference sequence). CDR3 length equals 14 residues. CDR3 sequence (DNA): TGTGCCAGCAGCTCAACTCGGACTGTCAATGAGCAGTTCTTC. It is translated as CASSSTRTVNEQFF.

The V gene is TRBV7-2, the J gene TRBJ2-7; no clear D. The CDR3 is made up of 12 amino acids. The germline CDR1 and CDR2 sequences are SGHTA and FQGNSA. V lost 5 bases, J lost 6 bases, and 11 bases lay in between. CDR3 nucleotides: TGTGCCAGCAGCCCGTACATGGGCGAGCAGTACTTC. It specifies CASSPYMGEQYF.

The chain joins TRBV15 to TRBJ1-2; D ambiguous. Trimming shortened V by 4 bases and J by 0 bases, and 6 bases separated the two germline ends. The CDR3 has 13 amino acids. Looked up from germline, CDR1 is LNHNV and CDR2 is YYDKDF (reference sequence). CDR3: CATSNPTNYGYTF. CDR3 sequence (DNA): TGTGCCACCAGCAACCCCACTAACTATGGCTACACCTTC.

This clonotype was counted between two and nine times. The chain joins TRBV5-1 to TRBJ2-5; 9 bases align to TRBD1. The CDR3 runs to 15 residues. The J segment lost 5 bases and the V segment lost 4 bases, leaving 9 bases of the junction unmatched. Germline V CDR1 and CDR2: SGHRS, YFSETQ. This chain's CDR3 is CASSVDRGGLETQYF. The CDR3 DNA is TGCGCCAGCAGCGTGGACAGGGGCGGGTTGGAGACCCAGTACTTC.

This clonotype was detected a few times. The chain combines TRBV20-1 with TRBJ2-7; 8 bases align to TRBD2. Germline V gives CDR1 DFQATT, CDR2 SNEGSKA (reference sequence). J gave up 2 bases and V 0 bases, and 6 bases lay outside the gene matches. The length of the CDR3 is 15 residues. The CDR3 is CSARDSRGGTYEQYF. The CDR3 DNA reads TGCAGTGCTAGAGATTCTCGCGGGGGGACCTACGAGCAGTACTTC.